This T cell receptor (beta chain) emerged from a study of neurological immune-mediated disorders. Study observations and caveats: Patients with HTLV-1-associated myelopathy had the highest level of TCR clonal expansion, whereas patients with multiple sclerosis had the lowest level, falling beneath the level found in healthy controls. None of the CDR3 amino acid sequences of expanded clones recurred across subjects, suggesting private repertoires in all groups.

5'RACE with 10-nucleotide random UMIs generated the cDNA. MiXCR, applied by TCRdb to the 5' RACE reads, yields one record per CDR3 protein. This sample has 65,000 to 90,000 distinct CDR3 sequences, with 3.2% found just once. Trimming left V 0 bases short and J 2 bases short, with 10 bases between. The CDR3 is 15 amino acids. Germline loops: CDR1 DFQATT, CDR2 SNEGSKA (reference sequence). At least ten counts were recorded for this clonotype. Its antigen remains unidentified. Sequencing was performed on PBMCs. The chain recombines TRBV20-1 with TRBJ2-2; D unclear. This TCR was recovered from a woman in her forties or fifties with multiple sclerosis. The CDR3 DNA sequence: TGCAGTGCTAGAGAGGGTGGACCCAACACCGGGGAGCTGTTTTTT. The encoded protein is CSAREGGPNTGELFF.